This TCR beta chain was retrieved from a study of blood T cell repertoires in COVID-19. Looking at the study overall: Sample material is recorded as cDNA or gDNA derived from T cells, B-cell-depleted T cells, or PBMCs.

Source study methods: It was from reference gene primer amplification that nucleated cell counts were estimated. The method was immunoSEQ multiplex PCR; TCRdb's version includes in-frame clones alone and lacks a portion of them. The DNA gave D and trimming, while V, J and clone size come from that table. In the table there are some 190,000 clones, about three quarters of which are singletons. The germline gives CDR1 ENHRY, CDR2 SYGVKD. This CDR3 is built from 16 residues. Trimming took 3 bases from V and 0 from J; bases not matched to a gene: 3. The specimen was peripheral blood. The sequence came from a woman in her 50s with active or convalescent COVID-19. The chain carries TRBV10-3 and TRBJ1-5, with TRBD1 matching over 9 bases. DNA of the CDR3: TGTGCCATCAGTGAACAGGGGGCCAGTAGCAATCAGCCCCAGCATTTT. Amino acid sequence: CAISEQGASSNQPQHF.